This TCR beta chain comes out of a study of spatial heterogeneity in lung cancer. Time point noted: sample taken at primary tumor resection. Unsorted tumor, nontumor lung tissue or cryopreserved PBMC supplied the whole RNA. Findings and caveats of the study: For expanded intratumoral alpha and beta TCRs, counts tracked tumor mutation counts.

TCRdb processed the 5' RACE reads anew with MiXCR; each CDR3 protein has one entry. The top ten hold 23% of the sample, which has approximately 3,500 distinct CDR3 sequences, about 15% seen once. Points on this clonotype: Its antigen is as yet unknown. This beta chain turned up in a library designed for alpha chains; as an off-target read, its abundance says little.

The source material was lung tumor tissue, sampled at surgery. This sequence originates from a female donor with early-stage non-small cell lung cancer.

The CDR3 loop is CASSVPAGFTDTQYF. The CDR3 bases are TGTGCCAGCAGTGTTCCAGCGGGCTTCACAGATACGCAGTATTTT. The chain recombines TRBV2 with TRBJ2-3; possible D gene TRBD2, 6 bases. Germline values: CDR1 SNHLY, CDR2 FYNNEI. The V gene lost 4 bases and the J gene lost 2 bases, with 13 bases spanning the gap. CDR3 size: 15 residues.